The rows below give T cell receptor beta chains drawn from one sample of a study of identical twins. MiXCR, applied by TCRdb to the 5' RACE reads, yields one record per CDR3 protein. The top ten hold about a tenth of the sample, which has some 240,000 distinct CDR3 sequences, about 10% seen once. The sample was memory T cells sorted from blood. These receptor sequences come from a man aged 50 or older in good health. CDR3s include the opening cysteine and the closing phenylalanine or tryptophan. D genes are given only for firm matches. Rows may omit the clone size; those that give it use once, few, many or a size class.

abundance: -
v_gene: TRBV7-5
d_gene: -
j_gene: TRBJ1-5
CDR3aa: CISVSEAAPCSDRVSQPQHF
CDR3nt: -

abundance: few
v_gene: TRBV21-1
d_gene: -
j_gene: TRBJ2-1
CDR3aa: CASSKGTGGPYNEQFF
CDR3nt: TGTGCCAGCAGCAAAGGGACGGGAGGCCCCTACAATGAGCAGTTCTTC

abundance: many
v_gene: TRBV20-1
d_gene: TRBD1
j_gene: TRBJ1-2
CDR3aa: CSALDRVNYGYTF
CDR3nt: TGCAGTGCTCTTGACAGGGTGAACTATGGCTACACCTTC

abundance: -
v_gene: TRBV7-9
d_gene: -
j_gene: TRBJ1-2
CDR3aa: CASSLDISNYGYTF
CDR3nt: TGTGCCAGCAGCCTGGACATCTCTAACTATGGCTACACCTTC

abundance: -
v_gene: TRBV7-9
d_gene: TRBD2
j_gene: TRBJ2-1
CDR3aa: CASSLEGTSEEGQFF
CDR3nt: TGTGCCAGCAGCTTAGAGGGGACTAGCGAGGAGGGGCAGTTCTTC

abundance: many
v_gene: TRBV4-3
d_gene: -
j_gene: TRBJ1-4
CDR3aa: CASSQDLSPRATNEKLFF
CDR3nt: TGCGCCAGCAGCCAAGATTTAAGCCCCAGGGCAACTAATGAAAAACTGTTTTTT

abundance: -
v_gene: TRBV6-1
d_gene: TRBD1
j_gene: TRBJ2-2
CDR3aa: CASQNRGRTGELFF
CDR3nt: TGTGCCAGCCAAAACAGGGGGCGCACCGGGGAGCTGTTTTTT

abundance: many
v_gene: TRBV28
d_gene: -
j_gene: TRBJ1-2
CDR3aa: CASSGGDLANYGYTF
CDR3nt: TGTGCCAGCAGTGGGGGGGATCTAGCTAACTATGGCTACACCTTC

abundance: many
v_gene: TRBV4-1
d_gene: -
j_gene: TRBJ2-2
CDR3aa: CASSQQRGNTGELFF
CDR3nt: TGCGCCAGCAGCCAACAGAGGGGGAACACCGGGGAGCTGTTTTTT

abundance: many
v_gene: TRBV14
d_gene: TRBD1
j_gene: TRBJ2-5
CDR3aa: CASSPIGTGGFETQYF
CDR3nt: TGTGCCAGCAGCCCGATCGGGACAGGGGGCTTCGAGACCCAGTACTTC